A single T cell receptor (beta chain) is shown here with its context. CDR1 and CDR2 from the germline V gene are SGHRS and YFSETQ. The CDR3 has 15 residues. V lost 0 bases and J lost 5, with 12 bases in between. How the authors handled the data: Amplifying reference gene primers gave estimates of nucleated cell counts. Profiled with immunoSEQ multiplex PCR; TCRdb holds only in-frame clones, not every one. V and J calls and clone size are as listed in that table; D and trimming were resolved from the DNA. The sample holds 200,000 or so clones, around 90% seen once. This sample is part of a study of blood T cell repertoires in COVID-19. The wider study: T cells, B-cell-depleted T cells, or PBMCs provided the cDNA or gDNA that served as material.

This receptor was taken from a man in his 60s with acute or convalescent COVID-19. The chain carries TRBV5-1 and TRBJ2-1; possible D gene TRBD2, 6 bases. Sequenced material: peripheral blood. The CDR3 region is CASSLAGEDNNEQFF. The CDR3 nucleotides are TGCGCCAGCAGCTTGGCGGGGGAGGATAACAATGAGCAGTTCTTC.